A selection of T cell receptor beta chains follows, all from one sample in a study of shared clonotypes between healthy human individuals. Repertoires were generated with immunoSEQ multiplex PCR, while TCRdb's copy carries only in-frame clones and drops some. The sample yields millions of clones, around nine tenths seen once. The sample consisted of naive CD4+ T cells sorted from blood. These receptors were obtained from a young man in good health. CDR3s include the opening cysteine and the closing phenylalanine or tryptophan. The D gene is left open where the match is weak. Clone size is shown for a subset of rows, as once, few, many or a class of expanded clone.

D | J | V | size | DNA | CDR3
TRBD2 | TRBJ2-7 | TRBV4-1 | . | TGCGCCAGCAGCCAACAAGCGGGAGGGCTTTCCGAGCAGTACTTC | CASSQQAGGLSEQYF
TRBD1 | TRBJ2-7 | TRBV6-5 | once | TGTGCCAGCAGTCCTTCGGGGACAGCCTCCTACGAGCAGTACTTC | CASSPSGTASYEQYF
TRBD1 | TRBJ1-5 | TRBV7-2 | . | TGTGCCAGCAGCCCCCGACAGGGCCTGGATCAGCCCCAGCATTTT | CASSPRQGLDQPQHF
. | TRBJ2-5 | TRBV19 | . | TGTGCCAGTAGTATAGGGGGAGAAGGATGGGAGACCCAGTACTTC | CASSIGGEGWETQYF
. | TRBJ1-1 | TRBV9 | . | TGTGCCAGCAGCGCCGCCGGGACTGTGAACACTGAAGCTTTCTTT | CASSAAGTVNTEAFF
. | TRBJ1-1 | TRBV19 | . | TGTGCCAGTAGTATCAAAAACGGACTACCTGAAGCTTTCTTT | CASSIKNGLPEAFF
. | TRBJ2-1 | TRBV5-1 | . | TGCGCCAGCAGCCGAAAAAACCAGGGATATAGCTCCTACAATGAGCAGTTCTTC | CASSRKNQGYSSYNEQFF
TRBD2 | TRBJ2-1 | TRBV6-5 | . | TGTGCCAGCAATCCGACTAGCGGGGGAAACAATGAGCAGTTCTTC | CASNPTSGGNNEQFF
TRBD1 | TRBJ1-4 | TRBV5-8 | once | TGTGCCAGCAGCTCGGACAGGGGGCGAGAAAAACTGTTTTTT | CASSSDRGREKLFF
. | TRBJ2-2 | TRBV9 | . | TGTGCCAGCAGCGTAGTCCCTAGGGGGACCGGGGAGCTGTTTTTT | CASSVVPRGTGELFF
. | TRBJ2-7 | TRBV5-4 | . | TGTGCCAGCAGCTTGGGGGTGCGGGCTCTCGGGTACGAGCAGTACTTC | CASSLGVRALGYEQYF
TRBD1 | TRBJ1-3 | TRBV28 | . | TGTGCCAGCACTCACCGGGGCAGGGGGCTTGGAAACACCATATATTTT | CASTHRGRGLGNTIYF
. | TRBJ1-5 | TRBV7-2 | once | TGTGCCAGCAGCCCGGGGACCCTTAGCAATCAGCCCCAGCATTTT | CASSPGTLSNQPQHF
TRBD1 | TRBJ2-1 | TRBV11-2 | once | TGTGCCAGCAGCCCCGGGACAGGGGTAGCTGAGCAGTTCTTC | CASSPGTGVAEQFF
TRBD1 | TRBJ2-7 | TRBV19 | . | TGTGCCAGTAGTAAGGGACAGGGTCTCTACGAGCAGTACTTC | CASSKGQGLYEQYF
. | TRBJ1-2 | TRBV5-6 | . | TGTGCCAGCAGCTTGGGACGGTCACTCTATGGCTACACCTTC | CASSLGRSLYGYTF
. | TRBJ1-3 | TRBV30 | . | TGTGCCTGGGGGCTCCTCTCCGGAAACACCATATATTTT | CAWGLLSGNTIYF
TRBD2 | TRBJ2-7 | TRBV5-1 | . | TGCGCCAGCAGCTCTAGCGGGCGGTACGAGCAGTACTTC | CASSSSGRYEQYF
TRBD1 | TRBJ1-5 | TRBV2 | . | TGTGCCAGCGCACAGGGGGGCAATCAGCCCCAGCATTTT | CASAQGGNQPQHF
. | TRBJ2-7 | TRBV7-9 | . | TGTGCCAGCAGCTCTCAAGGTGGGACCTACGAGCAGTACTTC | CASSSQGGTYEQYF
. | TRBJ2-1 | TRBV10-3 | . | TGTGCCATCAGCCCCATCTCCTACAATGAGCAGTTCTTC | CAISPISYNEQFF
TRBD1 | TRBJ2-7 | TRBV7-2 | once | TGTGCCAGCAGCTTAGTTTCAGGGGACAGCGAGCAGTACTTC | CASSLVSGDSEQYF
. | TRBJ2-5 | TRBV18 | few | TGTGCCAGCTCACCAATTGGAGGGTTTCAAGGGACCCAGTACTTC | CASSPIGGFQGTQYF
TRBD2 | TRBJ2-3 | TRBV7-8 | . | TGTGCCAGCAGCATCCAACGCCTGCCTAGCGGGAGCCGAACCCGAGATACGCAGTATTTT | CASSIQRLPSGSRTRDTQYF
. | TRBJ2-1 | TRBV9 | . | TGTGCCAGCAGCGTAGACAGGGTGAATGAGCAGTTCTTC | CASSVDRVNEQFF
. | TRBJ2-3 | TRBV13 | . | TGTGCCAGCAGCTTAGCCGGGAAGACCAATTCGTATTTT | CASSLAGKTNSYF
TRBD1 | TRBJ1-6 | TRBV6-5 | . | TGTGCCAGCAGGGAATCACAGGGGGGCAATTCACCCCTCCACTTT | CASRESQGGNSPLHF
. | TRBJ2-6 | TRBV4-3 | . | TGCGCCAGCAGCCCGGCTGACTCTGGGGCCAACGTCCTGACTTTC | CASSPADSGANVLTF
. | TRBJ2-1 | TRBV9 | . | TGTGCCAGCAGCGTAGGGTGGGACAATGAGCAGTTCTTC | CASSVGWDNEQFF
TRBD1 | TRBJ2-7 | TRBV27 | once | TGTGCCAGCAACCCGGACAGGCTTCAATACAAGGGCTACGAGCAGTACTTC | CASNPDRLQYKGYEQYF
. | TRBJ2-1 | TRBV5-1 | . | TGCGCCAGCAGCTTGGGTGCCCCCGCCAACAATGAGCAGTTCTTC | CASSLGAPANNEQFF
TRBD1 | TRBJ1-5 | TRBV19 | . | TGTGCCAGTAGTACCAGACAGGGAGGGAGTCAGCCCCAGCATTTT | CASSTRQGGSQPQHF
. | TRBJ1-1 | TRBV19 | . | TGTGCCAGTACCTACTTAGGGGGGAGCACTGAAGCTTTCTTT | CASTYLGGSTEAFF
. | TRBJ1-2 | TRBV7-3 | few | TGTGCCAGCAGCTTAAGGGCAGGGATCGGGTACACCTTC | CASSLRAGIGYTF
TRBD1 | TRBJ2-2 | TRBV19 | . | TGTGCCAGTAGTATAGATCTTGGGGCGTGGGGACAGAAGAACACCGGGGAGCTGTTTTTT | CASSIDLGAWGQKNTGELFF
. | TRBJ1-2 | TRBV5-4 | . | TGTGCCAGCAAAGGGAATAACTATGGCTACACCTTC | CASKGNNYGYTF
. | TRBJ2-1 | TRBV10-3 | . | TGTGCCATCAGTGGTCGTGGGTTTAGCTCCTACAATGAGCAGTTCTTC | CAISGRGFSSYNEQFF
. | TRBJ1-1 | TRBV7-2 | . | TGTGCCAGCAGCCGTCCCAGGGTTCGGAACACTGAAGCTTTCTTT | CASSRPRVRNTEAFF
. | TRBJ2-4 | TRBV5-4 | . | TGTGCCAGCAGCCGGACAGAGAATCTAGCCAAAAACATTCAGTACTTC | CASSRTENLAKNIQYF
. | TRBJ2-5 | TRBV30 | . | TGTGCCTGGAACGTGGCGGGGGCCAGCCAAGAGACCCAGTACTTC | CAWNVAGASQETQYF
. | TRBJ2-6 | TRBV11-2 | . | TGTGCCAGCACCCCATCTGGGGCCAACGTCCTGACTTTC | CASTPSGANVLTF
. | TRBJ1-5 | TRBV10-3 | . | TGTGCCATCAGTGATCAGGGGCTGGGAGCCCAGCATTTT | CAISDQGLGAQHF
. | TRBJ1-2 | TRBV15 | . | TGTGCCACCAGCAGAGATCGCGGGGGCGAGGGCTATGGCTACACCTTC | CATSRDRGGEGYGYTF
. | TRBJ2-7 | TRBV28 | . | TGTGCCAGCAGTTTATCTGCAGGTATCTACGAGCAGTACTTC | CASSLSAGIYEQYF
TRBD2 | TRBJ2-3 | TRBV4-2 | . | TGTGCCAGCAGCCAGGCTGATGGGACTAGCCAAGGGGGGGGCACAGATACGCAGTATTTT | CASSQADGTSQGGGTDTQYF
TRBD1 | TRBJ1-2 | TRBV19 | . | TGTGCCAGTAGACAATGGACAGGGGGCTCTTATGGCTACACCTTC | CASRQWTGGSYGYTF
. | TRBJ2-1 | TRBV28 | . | TGTGCCAGCCGAGAGGGCTCGACGAACAATGAGCAGTTCTTC | CASREGSTNNEQFF
. | TRBJ2-2 | TRBV4-3 | . | TGCGCCAGCAGCCAAGAGGGCGGGACCGGGGAGCTGTTTTTT | CASSQEGGTGELFF
TRBD1 | TRBJ2-7 | TRBV10-3 | . | TGTGCCATCAGTGATTTAGGGACAGAGTCCTACGAGCAGTACTTC | CAISDLGTESYEQYF
TRBD1 | TRBJ2-3 | TRBV7-3 | . | TGTGCCAGCAGCACCGGGACAGCAGATACGCAGTATTTT | CASSTGTADTQYF
. | TRBJ1-1 | TRBV6-6 | . | TGTGCCAGCAGTTACCTTGGCAGGTCTGAAGCTTTCTTT | CASSYLGRSEAFF
. | TRBJ2-1 | TRBV5-1 | . | TGCGCCAGCAGCTTGTCCACCCTAACCGTACAGTTCTTC | CASSLSTLTVQFF
. | TRBJ1-6 | TRBV5-1 | . | TGCGCCAGCAGCTTGGTAGGGGCGAGGATTAATTCACCCCTCCACTTT | CASSLVGARINSPLHF
TRBD1 | TRBJ1-3 | TRBV6-5 | . | TGTGCCAGCACAACCCCGGGACAGGGGGCTTCCACCATATATTTT | CASTTPGQGASTIYF
. | TRBJ1-2 | TRBV25-1 | once | TGTGCCAGCAGTTCTGCAGGGGTCTATGGCTACACCTTC | CASSSAGVYGYTF